What follows are 32 T cell receptor beta chains derived from one specimen sequenced in a study of Tregs in tolerant kidney transplant recipients. This table comes from immunoSEQ multiplex PCR, and its TCRdb copy is limited to in-frame clones, with some not included. The sample yields 48,000 or so clones, of which the top ten take up about 0.85%. The specimen comprised CD4+ T cells from blood, sampled before the transplant. These receptors all stem from a human donor who received a combined kidney and bone marrow transplant.

Concerning this clone itself: The CDR3 end lies 3 residues beyond the end of the read and is filled in from the germline J gene. V usage is TRBV2 and J usage is TRBJ1-6, with D tentatively TRBD1 (5 bases). The CDR3 covers 15 residues. V was pared by 7 bases and J by 3 bases, with 13 bases between. From germline, CDR1 is SNHLY and CDR2 FYNNEI. The CDR3 bases that were read are TGTGCCAGCAAGGTTGACAGCAACTATAATTCACCC. It yields the protein CASKVDSNYNSP. The entire CDR3 protein reads CASKVDSNYNSPLHF.

As for this clone: Sequencing ends 3 residues short of the CDR3 end; the germline J gene provides the rest. The chain is built from TRBV18 and TRBJ2-7; 10 bases agree with TRBD1. The CDR3 loop spans 16 amino acids. CDR1 and CDR2 from the germline V gene are KGHSH and LQKENI. Germline trimming cut 3 bases from V and 5 bases from J; bases unmatched to any gene: 10. CDR3 protein: CASSPRPGQGYNEQYF. CDR3 DNA, as far as it was read: TGTGCCAGCTCACCGCGGCCGGGACAGGGGTACAACGAG. The full variable domain, rest sourced from reference TRBV18 and TRBJ2-7, is NAGVMQNPRHLVRRRGQEARLRCSPMKGHSHVYWYRQLPEEGLKFMVYLQKENIIDESGMPKERFSAEFPKEGPSILRIQQVVRGDSAAYFCASSPRPGQGYNEQYFGPGTRLTVT.

Comment on this clone: The CDR3 is cut off 3 residues early in the read; its end comes from the germline J gene. The chain recombines TRBV6-2 or TRBV6-3 with TRBJ2-1; 10 bases are a match to TRBD2. With V trimmed by 6 bases and J by 6 bases, 8 bases remained unmatched. The germline V gene has CDR1 MNHEY and CDR2 SVGEGT. The CDR3 is 15 amino acids. The part of the CDR3 DNA that was read is TGTGCCAGCAGCCGCCCCGGACTAGCGGCCAATGAG. It translates to CASSRPGLAANE. In full, the CDR3 reads CASSRPGLAANEQFF.

Concerning this clone: The missing CDR3 end, 3 residues past where the read stops, is filled in from the germline J gene. This sequence joins TRBV5-1 and TRBJ2-7; possible D gene TRBD1, 6 bases. The CDR3 spans 14 residues. Trimming took 4 bases from V and 2 from J, leaving 13 bases between them. Germline CDR1 and CDR2: SGHRS and YFSETQ. The CDR3 spells CASSLVTGAYEQYF. Partial CDR3 DNA: TGCGCCAGCAGCCTAGTGACAGGTGCCTACGAG.

On this clone itself: The CDR3 end falls 3 residues outside the read, so it is completed with the germline J gene. The chain is built from TRBV30 and TRBJ1-1; D is uncertain. CDR1 GTSNPN and CDR2 SVGIG come from the germline V gene (reference sequence). Trimming removed 2 bases from V and 4 bases from J, with 5 bases in between. The CDR3 sequence is 11 residues long. This CDR3 is CAWSSTTEAFF. The CDR3 bases that were read are TGTGCCTGGAGTTCTACCACTGAA. Complete variable domain (other parts from reference TRBV30 and TRBJ1-1): SQTIHQWPATLVQPVGSPLSLECTVEGTSNPNLYWYRQAAGRGLQLLFYSVGIGQISSEVPQNLSASRPQDRQFILSSKKLLLSDSGFYLCAWSSTTEAFFGQGTRLTVV.

About this clone itself: The read terminates 3 residues ahead of where the CDR3 ends, so the germline J gene completes it. The V and J genes are TRBV30 and TRBJ2-1; the match to TRBD2 covers 7 bases. The J segment lost 0 bases and the V segment lost 0 bases, leaving 2 bases of the junction unmatched. The CDR3 runs 15 residues. Germline V CDR1 and CDR2: GTSNPN, SVGIG (reference sequence). The CDR3: CAWSVRGSSYNEQFF. CDR3 DNA, as far as it was read: TGTGCCTGGAGTGTTCGCGGGAGCTCCTACAATGAG.

In regard to this clone: The read terminates 3 residues ahead of where the CDR3 ends, so the germline J gene completes it. V usage is TRBV18 and J usage is TRBJ1-3; tentative D call: TRBD1 (6 bases). Germline CDR1 and CDR2: KGHSH and LQKENI. The CDR3 covers 14 residues. Trimming took off 1 base at V and 4 bases at J, with 8 bases between the two ends. The CDR3: CASSPLTGGNTIYF. CDR3 bases read: TGTGCCAGCTCACCACTGACAGGAGGAAACACC.

The sequenced CDR3 bases are TGTGCCAGCAGCTCAACAGGGGCAGATCAGCCC. This gives the protein CASSSTGADQP. The entire CDR3 protein reads CASSSTGADQPQHF. This chain connects TRBV7-9 to TRBJ1-5; 7 positions agree with TRBD1. Coverage ceases 3 residues before the CDR3 finishes, and the germline J gene fills in the end. The V gene end was trimmed by 4 bases and the J gene end by 5 bases; junction bases not matched to a gene: 5. This CDR3 has 14 residues. Germline CDR1 reads SEHNR; CDR2 reads FQNEAQ (reference sequence). Variable domain in full (rest from reference TRBV7-9 and TRBJ1-5): DTGVSQNPRHKITKRGQNVTFRCDPISEHNRLYWYRQTLGQGPEFLTYFQNEAQLEKSRLLSDRFSAERPKGSFSTLEIQRTEQGDSAMYLCASSSTGADQPQHFGDGTRLSIL.

Points on this clone: The CDR3 end is not reached by the read, which stops 3 residues before it; the germline J gene fills it in. V and J are TRBV7-8 and TRBJ2-7; D is possibly TRBD1 (5 bases). This CDR3 is built from 17 residues. Germline CDR1 SGHVS, CDR2 FQNEAQ. Trimming shortened V by 1 base and J by 3 bases, and 19 bases separated the two germline ends. The CDR3 reads CASSLGVGRGTRYEQYF. The part of the CDR3 DNA that was read is TGTGCCAGCAGCTTAGGGGTAGGTAGGGGAACTCGCTACGAG. The whole variable domain, filled in from reference TRBV7-8 and TRBJ2-7, reads GAGVSQSPRYKVAKRGQDVALRCDPISGHVSLFWYQQALGQGPEFLTYFQNEAQLDKSGLPSDRFFAERPEGSVSTLKIQRTQQEDSAVYLCASSLGVGRGTRYEQYFGPGTRLTVT.

Of note for this clone: The read comes to an end 3 residues before the CDR3 does, leaving the germline J gene to fill in the end. V usage is TRBV5-1 and J usage is TRBJ1-2; the match to TRBD1 covers 7 bases. This CDR3 has 16 amino acids. Germline V gives CDR1 SGHRS, CDR2 YFSETQ. With 0 bases clipped from V and 6 bases from J, the junction kept 11 bases outside the gene matches. The DNA read from the CDR3 is TGCGCCAGCAGCTTGGTTTCCGGGGACAGATCCGATGGC. Its protein product is CASSLVSGDRSDG. The whole CDR3 sequence is CASSLVSGDRSDGYTF.

The part of the CDR3 DNA that was read is TGCGCCAGCAGCATTGAACCTATGGGACAAATTCTCGCTGGGGCCAACGTC. It specifies CASSIEPMGQILAGANV. The whole CDR3 is CASSIEPMGQILAGANVLTF. The V gene is TRBV5-1, the J gene TRBJ2-6; D is possibly TRBD1 (6 bases). The read is 3 residues too short to cover the CDR3 end, so that end is filled in from the germline J gene. The CDR3 totals 20 residues. Trimming left V 4 bases short and J 2 bases short, with 25 bases between. Per germline, CDR1 SGHRS and CDR2 YFSETQ.

As regards this clone: The observed sequence ends 3 residues before the CDR3 terminus, with the missing tail filled in from the germline J gene. The chain joins TRBV20-1 to TRBJ1-1; D is ambiguous. The CDR3 runs to 11 residues. CDR1 is DFQATT and CDR2 is SNEGSKA in the germline V gene (reference sequence). The CDR3 sequence: CSARPQTGAFF. The DNA read from the CDR3 is TGCAGTGCTAGGCCCCAGACGGGA.

Details on this clone: From the germline J gene comes the end of the CDR3, since the read stops 3 residues before it. The gene calls are TRBV18 and TRBJ2-6; D not certain. V was trimmed by 3 bases and J by 0 bases, leaving 6 bases between them. The germline CDR1 and CDR2 sequences are KGHSH and LQKENI. CDR3 length equals 15 residues. The CDR3 bases that were read are TGTGCCAGCTCACCCTATGACTCTGGGGCCAACGTC. Amino acid sequence: CASSPYDSGANV. The whole CDR3 region reads CASSPYDSGANVLTF.

Points on this clone: The read halts 3 residues ahead of the CDR3 end, with the missing end drawn from the germline J gene. V gene TRBV19 combines with J gene TRBJ2-3; 7 bases match TRBD2. Trimming at V came to 5 bases and at J to 0 bases, leaving 8 bases not matched to a gene. The CDR3 length is 16 residues. The V gene's germline CDR1 is LNHDA and CDR2 SQIVND (reference sequence). The CDR3 sequence: CASSPMGGTSTDTQYF. The DNA read from the CDR3 is TGTGCCAGTAGTCCGATGGGAGGGACTAGCACAGATACG.

In regard to this clone: From the germline J gene comes the end of the CDR3, since the read stops 3 residues before it. V is TRBV19 and J is TRBJ1-1; D not resolved. Trimming pared 11 bases from V and 5 bases from J, leaving 18 bases between. There are 13 residues in the CDR3. Germline V gene data show CDR1 as LNHDA and CDR2 as SQIVND (reference sequence). Partial CDR3 DNA: TGTGCCGGAAGAGGGTTGCCCTGGACTGAA. It is translated as CAGRGLPWTE. The whole CDR3 reads CAGRGLPWTEAFF.

On this clone itself: The read gets to within 3 residues of the CDR3 end, and the germline J gene fills in the rest. J is TRBJ2-7 and V is TRBV11-1, with 8 bases matching TRBD1. With V trimmed by 7 bases and J by 0 bases, 5 bases remained unmatched. CDR1 and CDR2 from the germline V gene are SGHAT and FQDESV (reference sequence). The CDR3 is 14 residues long. CDR3 DNA, as far as it was read: TGTGCCAGCACCCAGGACAGGGTCTCCTACGAG. Its translation is CASTQDRVSYE. In full, the CDR3 reads CASTQDRVSYEQYF.

For this clone: The observed sequence ends 3 residues before the CDR3 terminus, with the missing tail filled in from the germline J gene. The chain uses TRBV5-1 and TRBJ2-7; D not certain. The CDR3 totals 14 residues. Germline V gives CDR1 SGHRS, CDR2 YFSETQ. Trimming shortened V by 0 bases and J by 0 bases, and 7 bases separated the two germline ends. The CDR3 DNA, read in part, is TGCGCCAGCAGCTTGGATTGGGCCTCCTACGAG. Protein: CASSLDWASYE. The entire CDR3 protein reads CASSLDWASYEQYF.

As to this clone: The DNA ends 3 residues before the CDR3 does, and the rest of the CDR3 is filled in from the germline J gene. The rearrangement uses TRBV19 and TRBJ1-5, with TRBD1 matching 8 bases. Looked up from germline, CDR1 is LNHDA and CDR2 is SQIVND (reference sequence). V lost 6 bases and J lost 0; bases outside the gene matches: 7. The CDR3 length is 16 residues. Here the CDR3 reads CASRSLDRASNQPQHF. Partial CDR3 DNA: TGTGCCAGTAGAAGTCTGGACAGGGCTAGCAATCAGCCC. Based on the CDR3 plus reference TRBV19 and TRBJ1-5, the full variable domain is DGGITQSPKYLFRKEGQNVTLSCEQNLNHDAMYWYRQDPGQGLRLIYYSQIVNDFQKGDIAEGYSVSREKKESFPLTVTSAQKNPTAFYLCASRSLDRASNQPQHFGDGTRLSIL.

About this clone: The CDR3 end falls 3 residues outside the read, so it is completed with the germline J gene. The gene calls are TRBV5-1 and TRBJ1-4; TRBD1 aligns across 10 bases. The V gene's germline CDR1 is SGHRS and CDR2 YFSETQ. The CDR3 extends over 16 amino acids. Trimming took 4 bases from V and 1 from J; bases not matched to a gene: 4. The CDR3 sequence: CASSPGQGGTNEKLFF. The CDR3 DNA, read in part, is TGCGCCAGCAGCCCCGGACAGGGGGGAACTAATGAAAAA.

As for this clone: Read coverage stops 3 residues before the CDR3 terminus; the germline J gene supplies the remainder. This sequence joins TRBV4-2 and TRBJ1-4; D gene ambiguous. The CDR3 contains 16 residues. V was clipped by 2 bases and J by 0 bases, with 10 bases between them. CDR1 and CDR2 (germline): LGHNA, YNFKEQ. CDR3 DNA (partial): TGTGCCAGCAGCCAACTTCACAGAGCAACTAATGAAAAA. Translating gives CASSQLHRATNEK. The CDR3, in full, reads CASSQLHRATNEKLFF.

Comments on this clone: The read stops 3 residues short of the end of the CDR3; the missing end is completed from the germline J gene. The chain couples TRBV5-6 to TRBJ1-2; 7 bases align to TRBD1. This CDR3 spans 13 amino acids. J lost 6 bases, V lost 6 bases, and 8 bases had no gene match. Looked up from germline, CDR1 is SGHDT and CDR2 is YYEEEE. This chain's CDR3 is CASNLQGVDGYTF. The CDR3 DNA, read in part, is TGTGCCAGCAACCTGCAGGGGGTGGATGGC.

Concerning this clone: Coverage ceases 3 residues before the CDR3 finishes, and the germline J gene fills in the end. The chain recombines TRBV20-1 with TRBJ2-3; a weak D match, TRBD1 (6 bases). The CDR3 loop spans 14 amino acids. The V end lost 7 bases, the J end lost 2 bases, and 16 bases lay between the germline ends. CDR1 and CDR2 (germline): DFQATT, SNEGSKA (reference sequence). CDR3 DNA, as far as it was read: TGCAGTGGCAAGAATACAGGGTCCACAGATACG. Protein product: CSGKNTGSTDT. The entire CDR3 reads CSGKNTGSTDTQYF.

CDR3 DNA (partial): TGTGCCAGTAGTCTCACAGCCGGGACAAGCTGGGGTTACGAG. Translating gives CASSLTAGTSWGYE. The whole CDR3 is CASSLTAGTSWGYEQYF. The chain uses TRBV19 and TRBJ2-7; tentative D call: TRBD1 (6 bases). The DNA ends 3 residues before the CDR3 does, and the rest of the CDR3 is filled in from the germline J gene. This CDR3 is 17 amino acids long. Germline CDR1 is LNHDA and CDR2 is SQIVND (reference sequence). The V end was cut by 5 bases, the J end by 4 bases, with 24 bases between.

About this clone itself: The read is 3 residues too short to cover the CDR3 end, so that end is filled in from the germline J gene. This chain uses TRBV20-1 with TRBJ1-2; D is unclear. This CDR3 is built from 12 residues. V shed 0 bases and J shed 7 bases, with 9 bases lying between them. Germline V CDR1 and CDR2: DFQATT, SNEGSKA (reference sequence). CDR3 bases read: TGCAGTGCTAGAGATCAAGAGCGTGGC. It codes for CSARDQERG. The full CDR3 sequence reads CSARDQERGYTF.

On this clone: Coverage ceases 3 residues before the CDR3 finishes, and the germline J gene fills in the end. The V gene is TRBV7-8, the J gene TRBJ1-2; D is ambiguous. Trimming stripped 0 bases from V and 2 bases from J, with 7 bases between. The CDR3 has 14 residues. Germline values: CDR1 SGHVS, CDR2 FQNEAQ. CDR3 protein: CASSLAGVNYGYTF. The covered CDR3 bases are TGTGCCAGCAGCTTAGCCGGGGTAAACTATGGC.

In regard to this clone: The CDR3 end is not reached by the read, which stops 3 residues before it; the germline J gene fills it in. The chain has TRBV11-2 and TRBJ1-1; unclear D gene. CDR1 is SGHAT and CDR2 is FQNNGV in the germline V gene. The CDR3 has 13 amino acids. V was shortened by 5 bases and J by 2 bases, with 9 bases between the two germline ends. CDR3 DNA (partial): TGTGCCAGCAGCACCCAGAGAAACACTGAA. This gives the protein CASSTQRNTE. The complete CDR3 reads CASSTQRNTEAFF.

Worth noting for this clone: The read is 3 residues too short to cover the CDR3 end, so that end is filled in from the germline J gene. The chain carries TRBV20-1 and TRBJ2-2; 13 bases fit TRBD2. CDR1 and CDR2 from the germline V gene are DFQATT and SNEGSKA (reference sequence). V gave up 5 bases and J gave up 9 bases; unmatched junction bases: 9. CDR3 size: 15 residues. CDR3 DNA (partial): TGCAGTGCTGGGGGAGGGACTAGCGGGAAAAGGGAG. Translated, it gives CSAGGGTSGKRE. The complete CDR3 reads CSAGGGTSGKRELFF.

Details on this clone: The CDR3 end falls 3 residues outside the read, so it is completed with the germline J gene. The V gene is TRBV7-2, the J gene TRBJ1-1; no reliable D call. The CDR3 runs to 14 residues. Between the trimmed V and J ends, which lost 0 bases and 3 bases, there was a span of 8 bases. CDR1 is SGHTA and CDR2 is FQGNSA in the germline V gene. The covered CDR3 bases are TGTGCCAGCAGCTTAGCGCGGCCGTACACTGAA. Translating gives CASSLARPYTE. The whole CDR3 reads CASSLARPYTEAFF.

Worth noting for this clone: The CDR3 extends 3 residues past the end of the read, so its final part is completed from the germline J gene. V and J are TRBV19 and TRBJ2-1; 10 bases agree with TRBD2. Germline values: CDR1 LNHDA, CDR2 SQIVND (reference sequence). J was trimmed by 8 bases and V by 7 bases; bases with no gene match: 11. The CDR3 spans 15 residues. The part of the CDR3 DNA that was read is TGTGCCAGTATCCCTGAGCCTAGCGGGAGCTATGAG. This translates into CASIPEPSGSYE. The full CDR3 protein reads CASIPEPSGSYEQFF.

A word on this clone: The read gets to within 3 residues of the CDR3 end, and the germline J gene fills in the rest. The chain couples TRBV29-1 to TRBJ1-3; the D gene is possibly TRBD1 (6 bases). CDR3 size: 14 residues. Germline CDR1 SQVTM, CDR2 ANQGSEA. The germline V and J ends were trimmed by 3 bases and 4 bases, with 13 bases remaining between them. CDR3: CSVETGHSGNTIYF. The sequenced CDR3 bases are TGCAGCGTTGAGACGGGACACAGCGGAAACACC.

A note on this clone: The CDR3 end lies 3 residues beyond the end of the read and is filled in from the germline J gene. The chain carries TRBV2 and TRBJ2-2; D gene uncertain. CDR1 is SNHLY and CDR2 is FYNNEI in the germline V gene. Deletions cut 4 bases from V and 5 bases from J, with 11 bases between. This CDR3 has 14 residues. CDR3 in amino acids: CASSGLGGTGELFF. CDR3 DNA, as far as it was read: TGTGCCAGCAGTGGGCTAGGTGGGACCGGGGAG. The full variable domain, rest sourced from reference TRBV2 and TRBJ2-2, is EPEVTQTPSHQVTQMGQEVILRCVPISNHLYFYWYRQILGQKVEFLVSFYNNEISEKSEIFDDQFSVERPDGSNFTLKIRSTKLEDSAMYFCASSGLGGTGELFFGEGSRLTVL.

On this clone itself: The sequence runs out 3 residues before the end of the CDR3; the remainder is reconstructed from the germline J gene. This chain connects TRBV29-1 to TRBJ1-1; TRBD1 agrees at 7 bases. The CDR3 loop spans 15 amino acids. The V gene end was trimmed by 3 bases and the J gene end by 1 base; junction bases not matched to a gene: 8. Germline V CDR1 and CDR2: SQVTM, ANQGSEA. Incomplete CDR3 DNA: TGCAGCGTTGATGGGTCAGGGGGATCGAACACTGAA. Its translation is CSVDGSGGSNTE. The entire CDR3 protein reads CSVDGSGGSNTEAFF.